This TCR beta chain was sequenced for a study of T cell clusters in autoimmune cytopenias. One tube held mixed TRB-A and TRB-B primer pools for touch-down PCR. Reprocessing the multiplex PCR reads, TCRdb reports a single entry for every CDR3 protein and omits DNA. This repertoire comprises over 6,000 distinct CDR3 sequences; its ten largest clones make up around 8.9%. TRB amplification used approximately 270 ng of peripheral blood genomic DNA. Worth noting for this clonotype: Its cognate antigen is unknown.

The CDR3 contains 12 residues. The germline V gene has CDR1 SNHLY and CDR2 FYNNEI. General study findings and limits: The cluster-lack signature was not seen for secondary cytopenia versus chronic lymphocytic leukemia. TRB repertoire shifts in secondary cytopenia and chronic lymphocytic leukemia mostly reflected lymphoma, not autoimmunity.

These data are also associated with another study on T cell repertoires in aging, cancer and after chemotherapy. That source notes: Repeat sampling of healthy donors over several months to years showed clear clonal overlap. Loss of evenness, beyond lost richness, contributed to age-related TCR diversity decline in cancer patients.

Sequenced material: peripheral blood. This TCR was sampled from a human donor in good health. J is TRBJ2-1 and V is TRBV2; the D gene TCRdb calls, TRBD2, cannot be checked with no DNA. The CDR3 loop is CASSWRYNEQFF.